A single sample gave rise to the 21 T cell receptor beta chains below, sequenced in a study of cytomegalovirus exposure and HLA in healthy donors. The PCR was carried out with 60 Vbeta primers and 13 Jbeta primers. The data were produced by immunoSEQ multiplex PCR, yet TCRdb's version contains in-frame clones alone and is incomplete. The table shows 85,000 to 120,000 clones, with about 75% occurring only once. The specimen was PBMCs. These receptors originate from a middle-aged man in good health and CMV-seronegative.

J is TRBJ2-1 and V is TRBV27; 14 bases fit TRBD2. Trimming cost V 6 bases and J 8 bases; bases outside gene matches: 3. The CDR3 sequence is 14 residues long. The germline CDR1 and CDR2 sequences are MNHEY and SMNVEV (reference sequence). The CDR3 DNA reads as TGTGCCAGCAGGGGGACTAGCGGGGGATATGAGCAGTTCTTC. Protein sequence: CASRGTSGGYEQFF.

The CDR3 sequence: CASSLTGKVYEQYF. CDR3 nucleotide sequence: TGTGCCAGCAGTCTGACAGGGAAAGTCTACGAGCAGTACTTC. The chain couples TRBV6-5 to TRBJ2-7; 7 bases map to TRBD1. Germline trimming cut 5 bases from V and 3 bases from J; bases unmatched to any gene: 7. Germline assignment: CDR1 MNHEY and CDR2 SVGAGI. The CDR3 is 14 residues long.

The V gene is TRBV2, the J gene TRBJ2-1; 8 positions agree with TRBD2. CDR1 and CDR2 (germline): SNHLY, FYNNEI. The CDR3 sequence is 15 residues long. V shed 4 bases, J shed 5 bases, and the junction held 7 bases outside the gene matches. In nucleotides, the CDR3 is TGTGCCAGCAGTGTGGGGACTAGTCCAAACAATGAGCAGTTCTTC. Its translation: CASSVGTSPNNEQFF.

This rearrangement joins TRBV5-1 to TRBJ2-5, with D perhaps TRBD2 (6 bases). The DNA end is more similar to TRBJ2-7, so the J call may be wrong. Germline assignment: CDR1 SGHRS and CDR2 YFSETQ. The CDR3 is 14 amino acids. The CDR3 region has the DNA TGCGCCAGTACGGGCGGGACCGCTACCTACGAGCAGTACTTC. Its protein product is CASTGGTATYEQYF.

The chain couples TRBV10-3 to TRBJ2-7, with 9 positions matching TRBD1. V dropped 6 bases and J dropped 2; count of bases not matched to a gene: 14. The CDR3 is 17 residues long. The germline V gene has CDR1 ENHRY and CDR2 SYGVKD. CDR3 amino acids: CAIRDPGQGKLAYEQYF. CDR3 bases: TGTGCCATCAGGGATCCGGGACAGGGAAAATTAGCCTACGAGCAGTACTTC.

V and J are TRBV25-1 and TRBJ2-7; a weak D match, TRBD2 (5 bases). V was clipped by 0 bases and J by 7 bases, with 7 bases between them. Germline lookup yields CDR1 MGHDK and CDR2 SYGVNS. The CDR3 loop spans 12 amino acids. CDR3 bases: TGTGCCAGCAGTGAATATCCGGGGGAGCAGTACTTC. This sequence encodes CASSEYPGEQYF.

The V call is TRBV4-1, the J call TRBJ1-1; D is unresolved. V shed 2 bases and J shed 1 base, with 11 bases lying between them. Germline V gene sequence: CDR1 MGHRA, CDR2 YSYEKL. The CDR3 is 15 residues long. The CDR3 nucleotides are TGCGCCAGCAGCCAACCATTAAGAGCGAACACTGAAGCTTTCTTT. Residues: CASSQPLRANTEAFF.

V is TRBV5-4 and J is TRBJ2-5; 13 bases are shared with TRBD2. V was pared by 4 bases and J by 3 bases, with 6 bases of the junction left unmatched. This CDR3 has 16 amino acids. Germline values: CDR1 SGHNT, CDR2 YYREEE (reference sequence). CDR3 sequence: CASSKGLAGWKETQYF. DNA of the CDR3: TGTGCCAGCAGCAAGGGACTAGCGGGGTGGAAAGAGACCCAGTACTTC.

CDR3: CASSELGARGEKLFF. The CDR3 DNA reads as TGTGCCAGCAGTGAATTAGGGGCTCGAGGTGAAAAACTGTTTTTT. The V gene is TRBV6-1, the J gene TRBJ1-4, with a tentative D call TRBD1 (5 bases). V was trimmed by 2 bases and J by 7 bases, leaving 14 bases between them. The CDR3 contains 15 residues. Per germline, CDR1 MNHNS and CDR2 SASEGT.

This clone was counted only a few times. The chain joins TRBV11-2 to TRBJ2-5; D not resolved. CDR3 length: 13 amino acids. CDR1 is SGHAT, CDR2 FQNNGV, per germline. V was pared by 1 base and J by 5 bases, with 8 bases between. Here the CDR3 reads CASSLGPRETQYF. As DNA, the CDR3 is TGTGCCAGCAGCTTAGGGCCGCGGGAGACCCAGTACTTC. Using reference TRBV11-2 and TRBJ2-5 for the parts outside the CDR3, the full variable domain is EAGVAQSPRYKIIEKRQSVAFWCNPISGHATLYWYQQILGQGPKLLIQFQNNGVVDDSQLPKDRFSAERLKGVDSTLKIQPAKLEDSAVYLCASSLGPRETQYFGPGTRLLVL.

This rearrangement joins TRBV19 to TRBJ1-1; D uncertain. V lost 3 bases and J 5 bases, leaving 13 bases between the germline ends. This CDR3 comprises 14 residues. The V gene's germline CDR1 is LNHDA and CDR2 SQIVND (reference sequence). The CDR3 DNA sequence: TGTGCCAGTAGTATGAATCCAGTTTGGACTGAAGCTTTCTTT. Its translation: CASSMNPVWTEAFF.

This clone was counted only a few times. The chain joins TRBV6-6 to TRBJ1-1; D is uncertain. The germline V gene has CDR1 MNHNY and CDR2 SVGAGI (reference sequence). The CDR3 extends over 14 amino acids. Trimming cost V 2 bases and J 4 bases, with 11 bases left between them. CDR3 in amino acids: CASSYESRSTEAFF. CDR3 nucleotide sequence: TGTGCCAGCAGTTACGAGAGTCGGAGCACTGAAGCTTTCTTT.

CDR3 in DNA: TGTGCCAGCTCACCACCGGGGCAGCGGGGCGCCTACAATGAGCAGTTCTTC. It is translated as CASSPPGQRGAYNEQFF. The chain uses TRBV18 and TRBJ2-1; 7 nucleotides line up with TRBD2. J was trimmed by 2 bases and V by 0 bases; bases with no gene match: 7. Germline V CDR1 and CDR2: KGHSH, LQKENI. CDR3 length: 17 residues.

The rearrangement links TRBV2 to TRBJ1-4, with 7 bases identical to TRBD1. Germline V gene lookup returns CDR1 SNHLY and CDR2 FYNNEI. With 11 bases clipped from V and 0 bases from J, the junction kept 9 bases outside the gene matches. The CDR3 consists of 15 residues. CDR3 protein: CAVQQTGATNEKLFF. In DNA, the CDR3 is TGTGCCGTACAACAAACAGGGGCAACTAATGAAAAACTGTTTTTT.

The chain carries TRBV5-5 and TRBJ2-7; 7 nucleotides agree with TRBD1. This CDR3 is 16 amino acids long. Germline CDR1 and CDR2: SGHKS and YYEKEE (reference sequence). The J segment lost 1 base and the V segment lost 2 bases, leaving 9 bases of the junction unmatched. In DNA form, the CDR3 reads TGTGCCAGCAGCTTCCTAAGACAGGGATCATCCTACGAGCAGTACTTC. This gives the protein CASSFLRQGSSYEQYF.

The chain employs TRBV2 and TRBJ2-5; perhaps TRBD2 as D (5 bases). The CDR3 contains 13 residues. Trimming stripped 0 bases from V and 5 bases from J, with 7 bases between. Germline V lookup: CDR1 SNHLY, CDR2 FYNNEI. The CDR3 DNA sequence: TGTGCCAGCAGTGAAGCGAGGGAGGAGACCCAGTACTTC. Its translation: CASSEAREETQYF.

This chain links TRBV5-1 with TRBJ2-1; 7 bases fit TRBD2. The CDR3 length is 18 residues. Germline V gene data show CDR1 as SGHRS and CDR2 as YFSETQ. Losses at the gene ends were 3 bases for V and 8 bases for J; bases not matched to a gene: 20. CDR3 region: CASSYRLAPIRPGDEQFF. The CDR3 coding sequence is TGCGCCAGCAGCTACCGACTAGCCCCGATCCGGCCGGGAGATGAGCAGTTCTTC.

This chain uses TRBV19 with TRBJ2-1, with TRBD1 matching 9 bases. The CDR3 length is 14 residues. V lost 6 bases and J lost 7; bases outside the gene matches: 7. From germline, CDR1 is LNHDA and CDR2 SQIVND (reference sequence). DNA of the CDR3: TGTGCCAGTAGAAAGGACAGGGGTCTAAATGAGCAGTTCTTC. Protein sequence: CASRKDRGLNEQFF.

This chain connects TRBV5-8 to TRBJ2-3, with 7 bases that match TRBD1. Germline V gives CDR1 SGHTS, CDR2 YDEGEE. CDR3 length equals 14 residues. J was trimmed by 6 bases and V by 0 bases; bases with no gene match: 4. This CDR3 is CASSLDRGFDTQYF. CDR3 bases: TGTGCCAGCAGCTTGGACAGGGGCTTTGATACGCAGTATTTT.

This clone was observed once. V and J are TRBV7-9 and TRBJ1-1; no firm D call. Looked up from germline, CDR1 is SEHNR and CDR2 is FQNEAQ (reference sequence). This CDR3 contains 13 residues. Trimming took 3 bases from V and 3 from J, leaving 8 bases between them. The CDR3 sequence is CASSFEGDTEAFF. The CDR3 region has the DNA TGTGCCAGCAGCTTCGAGGGAGACACTGAAGCTTTCTTT.

This rearrangement joins TRBV27 to TRBJ2-3, with D unclear. This CDR3 comprises 14 residues. Trimming shortened V by 3 bases and J by 2 bases, and 9 bases separated the two germline ends. CDR1 is MNHEY, CDR2 SMNVEV, per germline (reference sequence). CDR3 residues: CASSFSTLTDTQYF. CDR3 in DNA: TGTGCCAGCAGTTTTTCAACTCTCACAGATACGCAGTATTTT.